Below, 30 T cell receptor beta chains from the same sample are listed, as sequenced in a study of CD8+CD57+ T cells in acquired aplastic anemia. Genomic DNA served as template for TCR beta VDJ and CDR3 profiling. TCRdb reanalysed the reads using MiXCR and keeps one entry per CDR3 protein. The repertoire holds fewer than 300,000 distinct CDR3 sequences, with approximately 82% as singletons. CD8+CD57+ cell expansion had been shown by flow cytometry in patients chosen for sequencing. Material for sequencing was sorted CD4+, CD8+, or CD8+CD57+ T cells (not recorded which) from PBMCs. These receptors originate from a human donor with aplastic anemia.

Concerning this clonotype: The CDR3 does not close with the conserved phenylalanine or tryptophan, likely indicating a read error. CDR3 nucleotide sequence: TGTGCCAGCAGTGAATCGGGGGATTCCGTAGCCAAAAACATTCAGTACCTC. It is translated as CASSESGDSVAKNIQYL. This chain joins TRBV6-1 and TRBJ2-4, with a possible D match to TRBD2 (6 bases). V lost 2 bases and J 0 bases, leaving 14 bases between the germline ends. CDR3 size: 17 residues. Germline V gene lookup returns CDR1 MNHNS and CDR2 SASEGT.

This clonotype has only a few counts. The gene calls are TRBV5-6 and TRBJ2-1; 9 bases are a match to TRBD2. The V and J ends lost 0 bases and 8 bases, in that order; junction bases with no gene match: 9. CDR3 size: 16 residues. CDR1 and CDR2 from the germline V gene are SGHDT and YYEEEE. The CDR3 bases are TGTGCCAGCAGCTTGGGGGAGAGCGGGGGGAGCGATGAGCAGTTCTTC. The encoded protein is CASSLGESGGSDEQFF.

This clonotype has a count of ten or more. The chain employs TRBV11-3 and TRBJ1-5, with D possibly matching TRBD1 (6 bases). Trimming took off 0 bases at V and 6 bases at J, with 9 bases between the two ends. CDR1 is SGHNT and CDR2 is YENEEA in the germline V gene. The CDR3 runs to 14 residues. Here the CDR3 DNA reads TGTGCCAGCAGCTTAGATCTGACAGGTCAGCCCCAGCATTTT. As protein: CASSLDLTGQPQHF.

The rearrangement links TRBV2 to TRBJ2-7, with 8 bases that match TRBD2. CDR3 size: 15 residues. Trimming at V came to 6 bases and at J to 5 bases, leaving 12 bases not matched to a gene. CDR1 SNHLY and CDR2 FYNNEI come from the germline V gene. This CDR3 is CASRSIGGVPNEQYF. CDR3 DNA: TGTGCCAGCAGGTCTATCGGGGGGGTGCCCAACGAGCAGTACTTC.

The rearrangement links TRBV19 to TRBJ2-2; D not resolved. Germline-derived CDR1 and CDR2 are LNHDA and SQIVND (reference sequence). The V end lost 7 bases, the J end lost 1 base, and 7 bases lay between the germline ends. The CDR3 consists of 13 residues. The CDR3 DNA reads as TGTGCCAGTACTTTACAGAACACCGGGGAGCTGTTTTTT. It specifies CASTLQNTGELFF.

This chain joins TRBV7-7 and TRBJ2-7; 7 bases align to TRBD1. The J segment lost 5 bases and the V segment lost 5 bases, leaving 6 bases of the junction unmatched. CDR1 and CDR2 from the germline V gene are SSHAT and FNYEAQ (reference sequence). The CDR3 has 13 amino acids. The DNA for the CDR3 is TGTGCCAGCAGCCCAGACAGGGTCAACGAGCAGTACTTC. Encoded protein: CASSPDRVNEQYF.

With respect to this clonotype: Here the CDR3 omits its conserved ending phenylalanine or tryptophan, so a read error is the likely source. The DNA is omitted, as the CDR3 cannot be located on it reliably, and the CDR3 follows TCRdb's listing. The genes are TRBV2 and TRBJ2-1; TRBD2 is the table's D call, not checked against the DNA. Germline V CDR1 and CDR2: SNHLY, FYNNEI. The CDR3 totals 16 residues, both ends included. The CDR3 protein is CASSPGTGRDYDYPFG.

This CDR3 is CASSLVPGGKFFGFF. The CDR3 region has the DNA TGTGCCAGCAGCTTAGTACCCGGGGGGAAGTTTTTTGGTTTCTTT. The chain couples TRBV7-9 to TRBJ1-1; possible D gene TRBD1, 5 bases. The CDR3 is 15 amino acids. V was trimmed by 1 base and J by 13 bases, leaving 22 bases between them. Germline V lookup: CDR1 SEHNR, CDR2 FQNEAQ (reference sequence). The entire variable domain, with the rest obtained from reference TRBV7-9 and TRBJ1-1, is as follows: DTGVSQNPRHKITKRGQNVTFRCDPISEHNRLYWYRQTLGQGPEFLTYFQNEAQLEKSRLLSDRFSAERPKGSFSTLEIQRTEQGDSAMYLCASSLVPGGKFFGFFGQGTRLTVV.

This clonotype appeared many times. V usage is TRBV6-5 and J usage is TRBJ1-1, with D possibly TRBD1 on 5 matching bases. Germline V gene lookup returns CDR1 MNHEY and CDR2 SVGAGI. This CDR3 has 15 residues. V lost 4 bases, J lost 0 bases, and 12 bases lay in between. In DNA, the CDR3 is TGTGCCAGCAGTTTAGGGGCCCTGATGAACACTGAAGCTTTCTTT. Amino acid sequence: CASSLGALMNTEAFF.

The CDR3 DNA is TGTGCCACCGGAGGAGGGGGGGCAGGGACAGATACGCAGTATTTT. It yields the protein CATGGGGAGTDTQYF. This chain joins TRBV24-1 and TRBJ2-3; a weak D match, TRBD2 (7 bases). The CDR3 consists of 15 residues. Germline V lookup: CDR1 KGHDR, CDR2 SFDVKD. V was shortened by 9 bases and J by 3 bases, with 18 bases between the two germline ends.

This chain links TRBV15 with TRBJ2-7, with 8 positions matching TRBD1. Germline values: CDR1 LNHNV, CDR2 YYDKDF (reference sequence). The CDR3 has 13 amino acids. Trimming removed 6 bases from V and 5 bases from J; junction bases left unmatched: 6. Here the CDR3 reads CATRRQGTNEQYF. CDR3 nucleotides: TGTGCCACCAGGAGACAGGGGACGAACGAGCAGTACTTC.

This clonotype appeared a single time. The genes are TRBV2 and TRBJ2-7; no firm D call. Germline-derived CDR1 and CDR2 are SNHLY and FYNNEI. The CDR3 loop spans 18 amino acids. The CDR3 spells CASSFHSDDKAHSYEPYV. CDR3 nucleotides: TGTGCCAGCAGCTTTCATTCAGACGACAAAGCGCATTCCTACGAGCCGTACGTC.

V is TRBV9 and J is TRBJ2-1; perhaps D is TRBD1 or TRBD2 (5 bases each). From germline, CDR1 is SGDLS and CDR2 YYNGEE. This CDR3 has 15 amino acids. Trimming removed 0 bases from V and 5 bases from J, with 12 bases in between. The CDR3 region is CASSVVHGDHNEQFF. The CDR3 DNA follows: TGTGCCAGCAGCGTAGTACACGGGGACCACAATGAGCAGTTCTTC.

This clonotype was detected a few times. This chain joins TRBV2 and TRBJ1-1; 7 bases agree with TRBD1. Germline V gene data show CDR1 as SNHLY and CDR2 as FYNNEI. CDR3 length: 13 amino acids. V dropped 7 bases and J dropped 2; count of bases not matched to a gene: 4. This CDR3 is CASTRDSNTEAFF. DNA of the CDR3: TGTGCCAGCACCCGGGACAGTAACACTGAAGCTTTCTTT. Full variable domain (remainder filled in from reference TRBV2 and TRBJ1-1): EPEVTQTPSHQVTQMGQEVILRCVPISNHLYFYWYRQILGQKVEFLVSFYNNEISEKSEIFDDQFSVERPDGSNFTLKIRSTKLEDSAMYFCASTRDSNTEAFFGQGTRLTVV.

This clonotype was detected only a few times. V and J are TRBV2 and TRBJ2-5; possible D gene TRBD1, 5 bases. The V gene lost 6 bases and the J gene lost 11 bases, with 22 bases spanning the gap. The length of the CDR3 is 14 residues. Germline V lookup: CDR1 SNHLY, CDR2 FYNNEI. The CDR3 bases are TGTGCCAGCAGCTTAGTGCAGGGTCCCGATGCGCAGTACTTC. Its protein is CASSLVQGPDAQYF.

The chain joins TRBV7-2 to TRBJ2-7, with 7 bases aligning to TRBD1. After removal of 2 bases from V and 4 bases from J, the junction contained 17 bases not matched to a gene. Germline V gene sequence: CDR1 SGHTA, CDR2 FQGNSA. The CDR3 sequence is 18 residues long. The CDR3 sequence is CASSLLRDGTALSYEQYV. In DNA, the CDR3 is TGTGCCAGCAGCTTACTTCGCGACGGGACAGCCCTTTCATACGAGCAGTACGTC.

The gene calls are TRBV9 and TRBJ2-7, with a weak D call TRBD2 (5 bases). Germline values: CDR1 SGDLS, CDR2 YYNGEE. There are 15 residues in the CDR3. V lost 7 bases to trimming and J lost 11 bases, with 28 bases between them. CDR3 bases: TGTGCCAGCGGAGATACCGGGAACAGTCAGTACTTCGAGTACTTC. Protein sequence: CASGDTGNSQYFEYF.

To note about this clonotype: This likely comes from a read error, as the CDR3 has no conserved phenylalanine or tryptophan at its end. No DNA is shown, since the ends of the CDR3 on it are uncertain; the CDR3 is the one TCRdb lists. The V gene is TRBV7-9, the J gene TRBJ2-3; the table's D call, TRBD1, was not checked against the DNA. The CDR3 numbers 13 amino acids, ends counted. Germline V gene sequence: CDR1 SEHNR, CDR2 FQNEAQ (reference sequence). The CDR3 loop reads CASSVGARSTNEQ.

The chain joins TRBV9 to TRBJ1-4; D may be TRBD1 (6 bases). Trimming took off 4 bases at V and 0 bases at J, with 19 bases between the two ends. The CDR3 consists of 18 residues. In germline, CDR1 is SGDLS, CDR2 YYNGEE. Here the CDR3 DNA reads TGTGCCAGCAGCTCCGGGACAAGGGGCAAGACAACTAATGAAAAACTGTTTTTT. Protein: CASSSGTRGKTTNEKLFF.

Concerning this clonotype: This CDR3 fails to terminate in the conserved phenylalanine or tryptophan, so it likely reflects a read error. No DNA is shown, since the ends of the CDR3 on it are uncertain; the CDR3 is the one TCRdb lists. The chain joins TRBV19 to TRBJ1-6. Germline CDR1 LNHDA, CDR2 SQIVND (reference sequence). The CDR3 is 16 residues long, counting both termini. The chain's CDR3 is CASSIAGGSYNAQFFV.

As regards this clonotype: One base away lies a much larger clone, so this may be a sequencing read error. The chain has TRBV11-3 and TRBJ2-2; tentatively, D is TRBD2 (6 bases). The germline CDR1 and CDR2 sequences are SGHNT and YENEEA. The CDR3 is 15 residues long. The CDR3 spells CASSLDLTDTGGLFF. The CDR3 DNA is TGTGCCAGCAGCTTAGATCTGACAGACACCGGGGGGCTGTTTTTT.

For this clonotype: Without the conserved terminal phenylalanine or tryptophan, this CDR3 likely stems from a read error. The DNA is left out, because the CDR3 cannot be placed on it with certainty; the CDR3 is given as TCRdb lists it. The rearrangement links TRBV2 to TRBJ2-7; the table assigns TRBD1, which was not confirmed against the DNA. 15 amino acids form the CDR3, both terminal residues included. Germline loops: CDR1 SNHLY, CDR2 FYNNEI. CDR3 sequence: CASGEGGTLTQYFYS.

As for this clonotype: No conserved phenylalanine or tryptophan is present at the end of the CDR3, so a read error is the likely explanation. It is unclear where the CDR3 begins or ends on the DNA, so no DNA is shown, and the CDR3 is as TCRdb lists it. The chain employs TRBV15 and TRBJ1-1. Germline values: CDR1 LNHNV, CDR2 YYDKDF (reference sequence). From its first to its last residue, the CDR3 has 16 amino acids. CDR3 sequence: CATSGRGLAYEQYFVL.

The CDR3 DNA reads TGTGCCAGCAGCTTTCCGGCTGACGGGACAGCCAATGTCTACGAGCAGTACGTC. Protein product: CASSFPADGTANVYEQYV. The chain recombines TRBV7-9 with TRBJ2-7; 7 bases are a match to TRBD1. The CDR3 consists of 18 residues. Trimming took 3 bases from V and 3 from J; bases not matched to a gene: 17. The germline gives CDR1 SEHNR, CDR2 FQNEAQ (reference sequence).

This clonotype came up many times. The CDR3 protein is CASSSRDRGNEQFF. In DNA form, the CDR3 reads TGTGCCAGCAGCTCACGGGACAGGGGCAATGAGCAGTTCTTC. V and J are TRBV13 and TRBJ2-1; 10 nucleotides agree with TRBD1. Unmatched junction bases numbered 3, after V lost 4 bases and J lost 6 bases. The germline CDR1 and CDR2 sequences are PRHDT and FYEKMQ (reference sequence). This CDR3 is built from 14 residues.

V and J are TRBV7-9 and TRBJ2-7, with D possibly being TRBD1 (6 bases). CDR3 length: 18 residues. Germline V gives CDR1 SEHNR, CDR2 FQNEAQ (reference sequence). V was shortened by 3 bases and J by 1 base, with 22 bases between the two germline ends. CDR3 protein: CASSFHRNWTAHSYEQYV. The DNA for the CDR3 is TGTGCCAGCAGCTTTCATCGAAACTGGACAGCCCATTCCTACGAGCAGTACGTC.

The chain employs TRBV5-4 and TRBJ2-5; D possibly uses TRBD1 or TRBD2 (5 bases each). V lost 2 bases and J lost 3, with 14 bases in between. There are 15 residues in the CDR3. Germline V lookup: CDR1 SGHNT, CDR2 YYREEE (reference sequence). The CDR3 loop reads CASSFTRGNEETQYF. The CDR3 DNA reads TGTGCCAGCAGCTTTACTAGGGGAAATGAAGAGACCCAGTACTTC.

The chain recombines TRBV11-1 with TRBJ2-3; D call uncertain. Per the germline V gene, CDR1 is SGHAT and CDR2 is FQDESV (reference sequence). The length of the CDR3 is 16 residues. The V and J ends lost 5 bases and 2 bases respectively, with 17 bases between them. The CDR3: CASSLTETLYTDTQYF. CDR3 sequence (DNA): TGTGCCAGCAGCCTCACAGAGACACTCTACACAGATACGCAGTATTTT.

The chain joins TRBV20-1 to TRBJ2-3; 9 bases are a match to TRBD2. The CDR3 spans 16 residues. Trimming at V came to 0 bases and at J to 11 bases, leaving 15 bases not matched to a gene. CDR1 and CDR2 (germline): DFQATT, SNEGSKA (reference sequence). The CDR3 DNA is TGCAGTGCTAGAGATCCTGGCGGGGGGGAATACAATGAGCAGTATTTT. Its protein is CSARDPGGGEYNEQYF.

This clonotype was seen repeatedly, ten times or more. The chain combines TRBV7-8 with TRBJ2-7; D possibly matches TRBD1 or TRBD2 (7 bases each). Trimming removed 3 bases from V and 1 base from J, with 22 bases in between. The germline CDR1 and CDR2 sequences are SGHVS and FQNEAQ. The CDR3 has 18 residues. This chain's CDR3 is CASSFQRDGTALSYEQYV. The CDR3 DNA sequence: TGTGCCAGCAGCTTTCAGCGGGACGGGACAGCCCTTTCCTACGAGCAGTACGTC.